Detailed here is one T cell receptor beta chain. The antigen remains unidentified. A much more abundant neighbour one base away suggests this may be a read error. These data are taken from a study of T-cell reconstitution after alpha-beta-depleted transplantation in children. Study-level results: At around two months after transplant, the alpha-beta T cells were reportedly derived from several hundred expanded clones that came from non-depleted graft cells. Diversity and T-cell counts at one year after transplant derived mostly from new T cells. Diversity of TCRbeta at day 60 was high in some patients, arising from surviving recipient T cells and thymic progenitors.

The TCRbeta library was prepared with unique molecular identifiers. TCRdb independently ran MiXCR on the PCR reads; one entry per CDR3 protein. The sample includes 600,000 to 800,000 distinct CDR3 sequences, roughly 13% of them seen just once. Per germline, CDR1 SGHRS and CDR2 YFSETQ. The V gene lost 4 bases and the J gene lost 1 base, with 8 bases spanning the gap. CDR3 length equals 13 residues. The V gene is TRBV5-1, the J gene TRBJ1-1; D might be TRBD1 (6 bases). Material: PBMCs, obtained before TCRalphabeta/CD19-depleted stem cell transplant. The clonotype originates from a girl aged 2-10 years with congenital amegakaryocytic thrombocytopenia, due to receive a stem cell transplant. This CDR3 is CASSGGGNTEAFF. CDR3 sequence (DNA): TGCGCCAGCAGCGGAGGGGGGAACACTGAAGCTTTCTTT.